This TCR beta chain derives from a study of neurological immune-mediated disorders. TCRdb re-analysed the 5' RACE reads in MiXCR, keeping a single row per CDR3 protein. The sample shows 65,000 to 95,000 distinct CDR3 sequences, approximately 5% of them seen only once. The CDR3 length is 12 residues. V lost 6 bases, J lost 6 bases, and 9 bases lay in between. Germline CDR1 MDHEN, CDR2 SYDVKM. The sample holds many counts of this clonotype. This chain links TRBV28 with TRBJ1-5; maybe TRBD1 (6 bases). This receptor was obtained from a young woman with multiple sclerosis. The sample comprised PBMCs. The CDR3 DNA reads TGTGCCAGCAGACAGGGATCTCAGCCCCAGCATTTT. Its translation: CASRQGSQPQHF.